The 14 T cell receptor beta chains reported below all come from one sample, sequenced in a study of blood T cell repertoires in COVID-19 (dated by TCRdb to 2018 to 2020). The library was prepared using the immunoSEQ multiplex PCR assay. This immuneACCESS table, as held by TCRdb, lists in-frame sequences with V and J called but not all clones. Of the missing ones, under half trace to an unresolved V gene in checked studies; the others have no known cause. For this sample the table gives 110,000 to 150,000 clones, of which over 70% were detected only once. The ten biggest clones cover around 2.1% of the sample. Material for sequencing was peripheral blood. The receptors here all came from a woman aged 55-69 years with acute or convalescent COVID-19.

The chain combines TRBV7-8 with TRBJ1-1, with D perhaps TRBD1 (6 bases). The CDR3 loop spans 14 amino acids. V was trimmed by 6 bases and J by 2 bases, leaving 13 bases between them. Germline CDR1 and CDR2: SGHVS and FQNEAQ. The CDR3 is CASSPDRFNTEAFF. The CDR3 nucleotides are TGTGCCAGCAGTCCGGACAGATTTAACACTGAAGCTTTCTTT.

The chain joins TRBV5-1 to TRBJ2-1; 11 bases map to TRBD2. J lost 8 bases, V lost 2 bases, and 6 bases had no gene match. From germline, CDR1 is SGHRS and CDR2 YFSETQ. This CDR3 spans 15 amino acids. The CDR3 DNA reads TGCGCCAGCAGCTTCATAGCGGGAGGGTTCTATGAGCAGTTCTTC. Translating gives CASSFIAGGFYEQFF.

The chain's CDR3 is CASSLELVVEADTQYF. The CDR3 DNA is TGCGCCAGCAGCTTGGAACTAGTGGTCGAAGCAGATACGCAGTATTTT. The chain combines TRBV5-1 with TRBJ2-3, with a tentative D call TRBD2 (5 bases). Per the germline V gene, CDR1 is SGHRS and CDR2 is YFSETQ. The V gene lost 0 bases and the J gene lost 4 bases, with 15 bases spanning the gap. This CDR3 is built from 16 residues.

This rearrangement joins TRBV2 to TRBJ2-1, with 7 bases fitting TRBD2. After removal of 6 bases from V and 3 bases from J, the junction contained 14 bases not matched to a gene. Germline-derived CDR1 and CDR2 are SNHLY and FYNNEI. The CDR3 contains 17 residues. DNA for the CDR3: TGTGCCAGCAGGGCACTCGTGACTAGCCATCGCTACAATGAGCAGTTCTTC. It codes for CASRALVTSHRYNEQFF.

CDR3 protein: CASSLEAVLDTQYF. For the CDR3, the DNA is TGCGCCAGCAGCTTGGAAGCGGTGTTAGATACGCAGTATTTT. The V and J genes are TRBV5-1 and TRBJ2-3, with a possible D match to TRBD2 (5 bases). This CDR3 has 14 amino acids. V lost 0 bases and J lost 5, with 10 bases in between. Germline V lookup: CDR1 SGHRS, CDR2 YFSETQ.

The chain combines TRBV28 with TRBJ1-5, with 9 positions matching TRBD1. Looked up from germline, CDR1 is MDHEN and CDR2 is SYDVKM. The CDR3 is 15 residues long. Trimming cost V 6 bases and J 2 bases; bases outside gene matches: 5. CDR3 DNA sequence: TGTGCCAGCAGCTTACGACAGGGGGGCAATCAGCCCCAGCATTTT. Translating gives CASSLRQGGNQPQHF.

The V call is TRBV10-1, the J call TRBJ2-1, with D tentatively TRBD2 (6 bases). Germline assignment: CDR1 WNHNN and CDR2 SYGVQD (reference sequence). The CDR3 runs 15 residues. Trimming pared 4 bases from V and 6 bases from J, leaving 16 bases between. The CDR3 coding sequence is TGCGCCAGCAGTGGGGGACTTCCTCAGGCCAATGAGCAGTTCTTC. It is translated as CASSGGLPQANEQFF.

CDR3 amino acids: CASSLPLSGNTIYF. The DNA for the CDR3 is TGTGCCAGCAGCCTCCCACTCTCTGGAAACACCATATATTTT. The chain carries TRBV6-6 and TRBJ1-3; D is uncertain. Germline V gives CDR1 MNHNY, CDR2 SVGAGI (reference sequence). The CDR3 loop spans 14 amino acids. Trimming cost V 6 bases and J 0 bases, with 9 bases left between them.

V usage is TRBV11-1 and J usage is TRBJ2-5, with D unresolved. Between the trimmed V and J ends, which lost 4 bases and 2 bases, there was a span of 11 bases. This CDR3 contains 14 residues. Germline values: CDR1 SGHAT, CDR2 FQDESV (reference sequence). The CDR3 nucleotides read TGTGCCAGCAGCTCTCTTGACTTGCAAGAGACCCAGTACTTC. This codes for CASSSLDLQETQYF.

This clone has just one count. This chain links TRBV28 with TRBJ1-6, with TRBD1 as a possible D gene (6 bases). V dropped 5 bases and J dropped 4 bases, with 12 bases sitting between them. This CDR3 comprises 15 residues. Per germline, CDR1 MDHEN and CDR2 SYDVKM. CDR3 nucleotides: TGTGCCAGCAGTCCCCGGACAGAGTATAATTCACCCCTCCACTTT. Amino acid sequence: CASSPRTEYNSPLHF.

The CDR3 bases are TGCGCCAGCGGCCCCGGGAACCCGAATGTCAATGAGCAGTTCTTC. Translating it yields CASGPGNPNVNEQFF. V is TRBV5-1 and J is TRBJ2-1, with D maybe TRBD2 (5 bases). V was pared by 7 bases and J by 6 bases, with 20 bases between. There are 15 residues in the CDR3. CDR1 SGHRS and CDR2 YFSETQ come from the germline V gene.

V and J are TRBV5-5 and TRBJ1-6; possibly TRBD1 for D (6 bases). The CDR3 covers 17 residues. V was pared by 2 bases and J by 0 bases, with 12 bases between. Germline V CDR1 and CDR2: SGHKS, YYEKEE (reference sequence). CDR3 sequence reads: CASSLRQVNSYNSPLHF. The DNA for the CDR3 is TGTGCCAGCAGCTTACGACAGGTCAACTCCTATAATTCACCCCTCCACTTT.

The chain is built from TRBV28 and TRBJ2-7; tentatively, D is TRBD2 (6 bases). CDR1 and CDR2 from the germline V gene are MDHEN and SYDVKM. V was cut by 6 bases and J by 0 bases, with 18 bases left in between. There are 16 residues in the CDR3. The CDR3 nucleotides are TGTGCCAGCAGCACCCGGGTAGCGGTAAGCTCCTACGAGCAGTACTTC. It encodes CASSTRVAVSSYEQYF.

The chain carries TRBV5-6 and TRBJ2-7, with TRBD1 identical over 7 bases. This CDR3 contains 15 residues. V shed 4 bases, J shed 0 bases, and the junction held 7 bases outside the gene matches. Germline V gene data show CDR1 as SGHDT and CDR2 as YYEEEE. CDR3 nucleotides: TGTGCCAGCAGCGGAGGACAGGACCTCTCCTACGAGCAGTACTTC. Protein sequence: CASSGGQDLSYEQYF.